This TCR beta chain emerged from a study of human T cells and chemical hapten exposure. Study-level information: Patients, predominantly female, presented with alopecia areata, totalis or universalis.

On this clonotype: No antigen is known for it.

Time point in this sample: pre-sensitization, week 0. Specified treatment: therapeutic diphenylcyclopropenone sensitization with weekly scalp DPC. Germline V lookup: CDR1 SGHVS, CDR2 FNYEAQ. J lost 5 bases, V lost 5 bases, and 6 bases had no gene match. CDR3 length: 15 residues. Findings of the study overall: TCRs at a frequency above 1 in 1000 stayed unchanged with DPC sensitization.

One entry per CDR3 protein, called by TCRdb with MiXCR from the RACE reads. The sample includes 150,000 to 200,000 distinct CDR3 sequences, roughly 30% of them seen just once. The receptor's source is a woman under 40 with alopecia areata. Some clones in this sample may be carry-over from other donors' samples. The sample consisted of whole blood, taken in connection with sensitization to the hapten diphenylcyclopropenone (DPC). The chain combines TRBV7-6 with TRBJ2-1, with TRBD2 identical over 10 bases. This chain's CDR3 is CASSGIGLADNEQFF. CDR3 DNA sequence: TGTGCCAGCAGCGGGATTGGACTAGCGGACAATGAGCAGTTCTTC.